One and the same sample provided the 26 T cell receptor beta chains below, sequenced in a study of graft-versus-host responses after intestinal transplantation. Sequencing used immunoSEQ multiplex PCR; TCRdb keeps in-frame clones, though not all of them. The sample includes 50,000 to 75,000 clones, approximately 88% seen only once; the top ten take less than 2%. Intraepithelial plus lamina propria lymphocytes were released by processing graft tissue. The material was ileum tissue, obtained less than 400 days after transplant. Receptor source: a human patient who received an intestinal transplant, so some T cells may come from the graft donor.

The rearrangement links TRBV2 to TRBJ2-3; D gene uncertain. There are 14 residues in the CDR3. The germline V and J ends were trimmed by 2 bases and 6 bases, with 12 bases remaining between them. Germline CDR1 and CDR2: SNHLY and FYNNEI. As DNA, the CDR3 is TGTGCCAGCAGTGAACGACCCTACGGGGATACGCAGTATTTT. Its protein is CASSERPYGDTQYF.

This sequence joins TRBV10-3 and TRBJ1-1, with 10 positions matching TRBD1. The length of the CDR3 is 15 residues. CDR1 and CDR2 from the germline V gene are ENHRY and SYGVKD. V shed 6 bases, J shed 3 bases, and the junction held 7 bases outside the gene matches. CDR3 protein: CAISPSGTGDTEAFF. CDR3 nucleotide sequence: TGTGCCATCAGCCCTTCCGGGACAGGGGACACTGAAGCTTTCTTT.

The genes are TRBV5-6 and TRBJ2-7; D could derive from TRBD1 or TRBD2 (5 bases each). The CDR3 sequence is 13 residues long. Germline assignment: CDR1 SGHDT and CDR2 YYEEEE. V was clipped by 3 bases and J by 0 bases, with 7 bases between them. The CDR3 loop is CASSWDVSYEQYF. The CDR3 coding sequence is TGTGCCAGCAGCTGGGACGTCTCCTACGAGCAGTACTTC.

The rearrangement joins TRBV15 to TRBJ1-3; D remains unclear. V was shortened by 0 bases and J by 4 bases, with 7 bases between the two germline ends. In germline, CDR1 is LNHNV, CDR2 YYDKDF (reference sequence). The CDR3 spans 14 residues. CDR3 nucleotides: TGTGCCACCAGCAGAGAGGGGAGGGGAAACACCATATATTTT. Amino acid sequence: CATSREGRGNTIYF. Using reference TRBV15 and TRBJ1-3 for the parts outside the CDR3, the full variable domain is DAMVIQNPRYQVTQFGKPVTLSCSQTLNHNVMYWYQQKSSQAPKLLFHYYDKDFNNEADTPDNFQSRRPNTSFCFLDIRSPGLGDTAMYLCATSREGRGNTIYFGEGSWLTVV.

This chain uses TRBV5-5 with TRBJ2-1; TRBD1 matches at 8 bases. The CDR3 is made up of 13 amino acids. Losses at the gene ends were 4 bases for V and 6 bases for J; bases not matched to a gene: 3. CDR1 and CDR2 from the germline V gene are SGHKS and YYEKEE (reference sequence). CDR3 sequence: CASSPQGGNEQFF. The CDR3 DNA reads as TGTGCCAGCAGCCCACAGGGGGGCAATGAGCAGTTCTTC.

The CDR3, as DNA: TGTGCCAGCAGCTCGGACAGGACGAACACCGGGGAGCTGTTTTTT. Protein sequence: CASSSDRTNTGELFF. The V call is TRBV7-9, the J call TRBJ2-2; 7 bases line up with TRBD1. The trim removed 4 bases at V and 0 bases at J, leaving 2 bases unmatched. The CDR3 spans 15 residues. From germline, CDR1 is SEHNR and CDR2 FQNEAQ (reference sequence).

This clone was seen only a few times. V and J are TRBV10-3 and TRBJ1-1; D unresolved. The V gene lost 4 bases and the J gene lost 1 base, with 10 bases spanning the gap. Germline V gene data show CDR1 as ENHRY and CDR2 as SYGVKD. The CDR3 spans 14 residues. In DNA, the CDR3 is TGTGCCATCAGTGGGCCACAGCGGAACACTGAAGCTTTCTTT. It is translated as CAISGPQRNTEAFF.

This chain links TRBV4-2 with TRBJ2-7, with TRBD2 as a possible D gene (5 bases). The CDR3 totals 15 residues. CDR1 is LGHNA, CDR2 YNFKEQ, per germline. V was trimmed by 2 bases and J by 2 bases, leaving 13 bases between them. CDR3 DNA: TGTGCCAGCAGCCAAACGGACGGGGATCCCTACGAGCAGTACTTC. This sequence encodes CASSQTDGDPYEQYF.

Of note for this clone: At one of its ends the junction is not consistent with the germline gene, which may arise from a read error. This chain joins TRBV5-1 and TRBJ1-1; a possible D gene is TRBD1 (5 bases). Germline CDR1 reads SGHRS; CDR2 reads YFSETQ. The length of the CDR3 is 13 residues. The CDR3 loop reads CASSFQGNTEAFF. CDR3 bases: TGTGCCAGCAGCTTCCAGGGGAACACTGAAGCTTTCTTT.

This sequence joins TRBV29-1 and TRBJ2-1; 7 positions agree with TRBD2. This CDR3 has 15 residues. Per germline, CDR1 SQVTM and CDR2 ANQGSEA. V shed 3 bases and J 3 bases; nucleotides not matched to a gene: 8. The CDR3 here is CSVEGESGVYNEQFF. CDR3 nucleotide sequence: TGCAGCGTTGAGGGGGAGAGCGGGGTCTACAATGAGCAGTTCTTC.

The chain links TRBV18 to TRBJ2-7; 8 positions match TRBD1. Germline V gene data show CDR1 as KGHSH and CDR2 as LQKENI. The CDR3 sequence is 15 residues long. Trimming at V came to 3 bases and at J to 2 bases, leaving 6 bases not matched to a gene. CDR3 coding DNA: TGTGCCAGCTCACCTACGGACAGGGCTGCCTACGAGCAGTACTTC. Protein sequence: CASSPTDRAAYEQYF.

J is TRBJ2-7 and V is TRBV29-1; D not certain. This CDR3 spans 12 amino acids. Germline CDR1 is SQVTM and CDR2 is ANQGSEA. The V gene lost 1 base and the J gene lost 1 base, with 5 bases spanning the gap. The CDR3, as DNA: TGCAGCGTTGAAGGTCGATCCTACGAGCAGTACTTC. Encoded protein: CSVEGRSYEQYF.

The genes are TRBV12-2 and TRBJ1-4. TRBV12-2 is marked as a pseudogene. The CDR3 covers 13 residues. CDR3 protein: CASRPSRGEKLFF. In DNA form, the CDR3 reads TGTGCAAGTCGCCCCTCCCGAGGTGAAAAACTGTTTTTT.

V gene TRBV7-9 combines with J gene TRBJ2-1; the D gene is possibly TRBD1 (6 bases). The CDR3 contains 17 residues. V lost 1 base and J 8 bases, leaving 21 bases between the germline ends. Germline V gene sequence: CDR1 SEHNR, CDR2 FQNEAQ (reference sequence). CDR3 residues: CASSLVDRYPGIDEQFF. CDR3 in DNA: TGTGCCAGCAGCTTAGTCGACAGGTATCCAGGTATCGATGAGCAGTTCTTC.

The CDR3 sequence is CVPSGSFSSEQFF. The CDR3, as DNA: TGTGTCCCAAGCGGGAGCTTTAGTAGTGAGCAGTTCTTC. The chain employs TRBV6-5 and TRBJ2-1; 8 positions agree with TRBD2. Germline CDR1 MNHEY, CDR2 SVGAGI. The CDR3 length is 13 residues.

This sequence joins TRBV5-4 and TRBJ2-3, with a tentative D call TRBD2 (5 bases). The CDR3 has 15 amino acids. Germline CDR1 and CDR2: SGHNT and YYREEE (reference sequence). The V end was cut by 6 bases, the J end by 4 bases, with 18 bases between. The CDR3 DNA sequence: TGTGCCAGCACCCCCGGACTGGGAGTTCCAGATACGCAGTATTTT. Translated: CASTPGLGVPDTQYF. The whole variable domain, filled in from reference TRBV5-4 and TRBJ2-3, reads ETGVTQSPTHLIKTRGQQVTLRCSSQSGHNTVSWYQQALGQGPQFIFQYYREEENGRGNFPPRFSGLQFPNYSSELNVNALELDDSALYLCASTPGLGVPDTQYFGPGTRLTVL.

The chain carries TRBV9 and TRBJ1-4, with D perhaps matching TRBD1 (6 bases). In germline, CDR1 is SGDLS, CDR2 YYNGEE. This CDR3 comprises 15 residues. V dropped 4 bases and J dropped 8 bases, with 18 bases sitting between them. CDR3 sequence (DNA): TGTGCCAGCAGCCCCCGGGACAACTTAGAAGAAAAACTGTTTTTT. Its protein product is CASSPRDNLEEKLFF.

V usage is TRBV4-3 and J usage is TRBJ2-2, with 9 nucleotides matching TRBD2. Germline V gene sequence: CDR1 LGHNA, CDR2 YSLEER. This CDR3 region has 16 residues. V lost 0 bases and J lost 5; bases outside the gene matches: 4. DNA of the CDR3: TGCGCCAGCAGCCAAGAGGGGACTAGCTGGACCGGGGAGCTGTTTTTT. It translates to CASSQEGTSWTGELFF.

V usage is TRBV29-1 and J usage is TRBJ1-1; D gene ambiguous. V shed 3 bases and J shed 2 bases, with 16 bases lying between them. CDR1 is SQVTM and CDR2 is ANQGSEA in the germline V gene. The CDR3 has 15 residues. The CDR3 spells CSVDIMGSANTEAFF. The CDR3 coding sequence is TGCAGCGTTGATATTATGGGGTCGGCAAACACTGAAGCTTTCTTT.

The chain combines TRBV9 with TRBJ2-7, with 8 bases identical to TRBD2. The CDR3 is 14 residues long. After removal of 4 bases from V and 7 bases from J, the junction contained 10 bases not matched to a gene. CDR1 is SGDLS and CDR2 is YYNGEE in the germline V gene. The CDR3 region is CASSPAGGRREQYF. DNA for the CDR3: TGTGCCAGCAGCCCCGCGGGGGGCCGTCGGGAGCAGTACTTC.

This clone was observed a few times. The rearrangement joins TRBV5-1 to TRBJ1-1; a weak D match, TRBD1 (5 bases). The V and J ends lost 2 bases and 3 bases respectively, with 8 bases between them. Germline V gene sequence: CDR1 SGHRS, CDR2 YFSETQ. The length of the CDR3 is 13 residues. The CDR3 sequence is CASSLQAYTEAFF. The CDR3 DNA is TGCGCCAGCAGCTTACAGGCCTACACTGAAGCTTTCTTT.

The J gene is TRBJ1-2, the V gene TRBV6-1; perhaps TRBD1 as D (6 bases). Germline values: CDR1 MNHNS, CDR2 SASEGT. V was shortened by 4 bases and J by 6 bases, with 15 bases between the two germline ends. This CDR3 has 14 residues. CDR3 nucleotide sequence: TGTGCCAGCAGTGCCACCCCAGGGGTAGATGGCTACACCTTC. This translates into CASSATPGVDGYTF.

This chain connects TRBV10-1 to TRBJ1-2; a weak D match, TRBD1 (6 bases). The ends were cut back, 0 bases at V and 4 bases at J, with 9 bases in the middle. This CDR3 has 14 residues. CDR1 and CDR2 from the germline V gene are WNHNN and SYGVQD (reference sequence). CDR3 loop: CASSESGRGYGYTF. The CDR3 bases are TGCGCCAGCAGTGAGTCGGGCAGGGGCTATGGCTACACCTTC.

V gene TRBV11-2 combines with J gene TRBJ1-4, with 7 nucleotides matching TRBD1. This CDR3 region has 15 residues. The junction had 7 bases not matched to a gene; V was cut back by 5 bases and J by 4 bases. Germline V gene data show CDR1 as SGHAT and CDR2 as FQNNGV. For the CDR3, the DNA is TGTGCCAGCAGCCCCCCGGGACAGTATAATGAAAAACTGTTTTTT. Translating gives CASSPPGQYNEKLFF.

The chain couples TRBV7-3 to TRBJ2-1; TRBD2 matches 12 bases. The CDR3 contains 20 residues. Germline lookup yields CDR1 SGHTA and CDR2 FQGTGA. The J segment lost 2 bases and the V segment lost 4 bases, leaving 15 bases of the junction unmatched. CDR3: CASSSQPLAGGRRPYNEQFF. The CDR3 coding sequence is TGTGCCAGCAGCTCCCAACCTCTAGCGGGAGGGCGACGTCCCTACAATGAGCAGTTCTTC. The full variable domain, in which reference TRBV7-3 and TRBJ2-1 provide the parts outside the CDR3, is GAGVSQTPSNKVTEKGKYVELRCDPISGHTALYWYRQSLGQGPEFLIYFQGTGAADDSGLPNDRFFAVRPEGSVSTLKIQRTERGDSAVYLCASSSQPLAGGRRPYNEQFFGPGTRLTVL.

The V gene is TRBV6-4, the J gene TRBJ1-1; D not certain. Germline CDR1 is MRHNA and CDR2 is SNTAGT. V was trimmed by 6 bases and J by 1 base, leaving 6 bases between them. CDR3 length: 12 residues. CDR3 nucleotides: TGTGCCAGCAGGGAGGAGAACACTGAAGCTTTCTTT. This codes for CASREENTEAFF.